These 9 T cell receptor beta chains originate from one sample sequenced in a study of cytomegalovirus exposure and HLA in healthy donors. The PCR ran on 60 Vbeta and 13 Jbeta primers. TCRdb's table, derived via immunoSEQ multiplex PCR, lists solely in-frame clones and lacks some. There are roughly 100,000 clones in the sample, with less than 4% held by the top ten. Sequencing was carried out using PBMCs. Source of these receptors: a man between 35 and 55 years old in good health and CMV-seronegative.

V is TRBV2 and J is TRBJ1-3; D not resolved. The CDR3 has 15 amino acids. Germline V gives CDR1 SNHLY, CDR2 FYNNEI. With 6 bases removed from V and 2 bases from J, the gap between germline ends came to 14 bases. The chain's CDR3 is CASRLVRGTGNTIYF. The CDR3 DNA reads TGTGCCAGCAGACTTGTGAGAGGGACTGGAAACACCATATATTTT.

V and J are TRBV7-9 and TRBJ2-1; 10 bases fit TRBD2. CDR3 length equals 17 residues. Germline V gives CDR1 SEHNR, CDR2 FQNEAQ (reference sequence). Germline trimming cut 1 base from V and 5 bases from J; bases unmatched to any gene: 8. The CDR3 region is CASSLGSGAGGHNEQFF. CDR3 bases: TGTGCCAGCAGCTTAGGATCGGGAGCGGGAGGGCACAATGAGCAGTTCTTC.

The chain joins TRBV11-3 to TRBJ2-3; possible D gene TRBD2, 5 bases. There are 13 residues in the CDR3. V lost 1 base to trimming and J lost 6 bases, with 8 bases between them. Per the germline V gene, CDR1 is SGHNT and CDR2 is YENEEA. Written as DNA, the CDR3 is TGTGCCAGCAGCTTAGCGGGGTATGATACGCAGTATTTT. As protein: CASSLAGYDTQYF.

The chain carries TRBV2 and TRBJ2-7; 9 nucleotides line up with TRBD1. CDR3 length: 14 amino acids. Germline CDR1 is SNHLY and CDR2 is FYNNEI. V was clipped by 8 bases and J by 2 bases; unmatched bases: 7. The CDR3, as DNA: TGTGCCAGCGAACGGGACAGGGAAACCTACGAGCAGTACTTC. Protein sequence: CASERDRETYEQYF.

The chain joins TRBV5-1 to TRBJ2-7; D unclear. CDR3 size: 13 residues. Looked up from germline, CDR1 is SGHRS and CDR2 is YFSETQ. V was shortened by 0 bases and J by 4 bases, with 8 bases between the two germline ends. The CDR3 coding sequence is TGCGCCAGCAGCTTGGCCTACGGTTACGAGCAGTACTTC. This gives the protein CASSLAYGYEQYF.

The J gene is TRBJ2-7, the V gene TRBV11-2; 13 nucleotides line up with TRBD2. The germline V gene encodes CDR1 SGHAT and CDR2 FQNNGV. V was pared by 3 bases and J by 6 bases, with 8 bases of the junction left unmatched. This CDR3 spans 16 amino acids. The CDR3 loop reads CASSFIGLAGALEQYF. The CDR3 nucleotides read TGTGCCAGCAGCTTCATTGGACTAGCGGGAGCTCTCGAGCAGTACTTC.

The rearrangement links TRBV7-2 to TRBJ2-5; 13 bases map to TRBD2. Per the germline V gene, CDR1 is SGHTA and CDR2 is FQGNSA. The CDR3 has 15 amino acids. V lost 5 bases to trimming and J lost 5 bases; unmatched junction nucleotides: 5. The CDR3, as DNA: TGTGCCAGCAGCACTAGCGGGGGGGTAGGGGAGACCCAGTACTTC. Its translation: CASSTSGGVGETQYF.

J is TRBJ2-6 and V is TRBV10-3; a weak D match, TRBD1 (5 bases). CDR3 size: 16 residues. With 0 bases removed from V and 3 bases from J, the gap between germline ends came to 9 bases. The germline gives CDR1 ENHRY, CDR2 SYGVKD. CDR3 nucleotides: TGTGCCATCAGTGAGTCGCAGGGCCTTGGGGCCAACGTCCTGACTTTC. Translated: CAISESQGLGANVLTF.

The chain couples TRBV7-2 to TRBJ2-5; D is ambiguous. V shed 6 bases and J shed 5 bases, with 13 bases lying between them. Per germline, CDR1 SGHTA and CDR2 FQGNSA. This CDR3 spans 13 amino acids. CDR3 sequence reads: CASSRGEKETQYF. The CDR3 DNA sequence: TGTGCCAGCAGTAGAGGCGAGAAGGAGACCCAGTACTTC.